This T cell receptor beta chain was sequenced during a study of OX40 agonist ivuxolimab in advanced cancers. CDR3 length: 15 residues. Trimming at V came to 5 bases and at J to 4 bases, leaving 7 bases not matched to a gene. The germline gives CDR1 SEHNR, CDR2 FQNEAQ (reference sequence). Clones were read by immunoSEQ multiplex PCR, and TCRdb kept only the in-frame ones, dropping some. Of about 58,000 clones listed, around 84% are singletons. The TCR originated in an adult with an advanced solid tumor such as melanoma, head and neck, liver or kidney cancer. The V gene is TRBV7-9, the J gene TRBJ1-2; the match to TRBD1 covers 10 bases. The sequencing here drew on CD4+ or CD8+ T cells sorted from blood, taken in a trial of the OX40 agonist ivuxolimab. The CDR3 DNA follows: TGTGCCAGCAGCGCCCGGACAGGGGGGGCCTATGGCTACACCTTC. Protein: CASSARTGGAYGYTF.